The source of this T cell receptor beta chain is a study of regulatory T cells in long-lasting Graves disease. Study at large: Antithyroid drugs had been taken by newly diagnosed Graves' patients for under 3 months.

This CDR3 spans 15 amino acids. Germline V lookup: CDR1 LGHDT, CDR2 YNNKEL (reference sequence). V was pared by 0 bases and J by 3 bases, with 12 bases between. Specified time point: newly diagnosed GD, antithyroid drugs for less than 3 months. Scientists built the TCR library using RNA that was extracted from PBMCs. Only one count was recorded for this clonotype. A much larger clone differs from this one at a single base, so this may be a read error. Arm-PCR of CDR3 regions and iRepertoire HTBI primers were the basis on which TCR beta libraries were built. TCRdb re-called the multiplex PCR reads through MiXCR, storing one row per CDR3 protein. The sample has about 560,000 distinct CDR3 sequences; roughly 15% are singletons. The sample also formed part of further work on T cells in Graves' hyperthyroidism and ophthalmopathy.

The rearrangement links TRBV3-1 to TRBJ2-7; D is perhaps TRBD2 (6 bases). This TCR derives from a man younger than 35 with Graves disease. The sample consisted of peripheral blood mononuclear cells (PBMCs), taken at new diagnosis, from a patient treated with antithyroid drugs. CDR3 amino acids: CASSQDGGTLYEQYF. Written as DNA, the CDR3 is TGTGCCAGCAGCCAAGATGGCGGGACCCTCTACGAGCAGTACTTC.